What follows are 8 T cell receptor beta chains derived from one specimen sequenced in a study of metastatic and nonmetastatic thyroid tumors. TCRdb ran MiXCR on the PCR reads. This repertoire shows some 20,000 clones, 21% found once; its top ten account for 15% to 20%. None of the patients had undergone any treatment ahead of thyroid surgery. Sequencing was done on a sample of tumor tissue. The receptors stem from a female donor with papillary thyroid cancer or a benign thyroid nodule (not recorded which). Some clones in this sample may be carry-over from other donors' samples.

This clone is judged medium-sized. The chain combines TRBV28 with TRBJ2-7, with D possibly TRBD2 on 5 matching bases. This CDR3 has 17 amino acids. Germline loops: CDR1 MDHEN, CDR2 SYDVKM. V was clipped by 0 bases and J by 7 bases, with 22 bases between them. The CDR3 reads CASSLWGRVGSGYEQYF. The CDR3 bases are TGTGCCAGCAGTTTATGGGGAAGAGTGGGTTCGGGATATGAGCAGTACTTC.

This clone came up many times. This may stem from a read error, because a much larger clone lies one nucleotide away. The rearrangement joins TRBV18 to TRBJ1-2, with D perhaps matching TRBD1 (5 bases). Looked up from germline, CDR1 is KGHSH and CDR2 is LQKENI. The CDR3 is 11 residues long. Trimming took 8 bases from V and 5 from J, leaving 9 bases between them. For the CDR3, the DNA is TGTGCCAGCCCAGGGACTTATGGCTACACCTTC. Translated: CASPGTYGYTF. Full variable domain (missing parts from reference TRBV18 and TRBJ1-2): NAGVMQNPRHLVRRRGQEARLRCSPMKGHSHVYWYRQLPEEGLKFMVYLQKENIIDESGMPKERFSAEFPKEGPSILRIQQVVRGDSAAYFCASPGTYGYTFGSGTRLTVV.

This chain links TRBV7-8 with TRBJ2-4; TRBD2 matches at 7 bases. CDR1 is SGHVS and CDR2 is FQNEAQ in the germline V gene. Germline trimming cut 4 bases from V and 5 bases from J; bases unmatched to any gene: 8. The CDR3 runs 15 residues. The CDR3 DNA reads TGTGCCAGCAGCTCTACCGGGAGGAGGGAAAACATTCAGTACTTC. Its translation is CASSSTGRRENIQYF. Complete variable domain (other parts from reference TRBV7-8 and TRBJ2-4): GAGVSQSPRYKVAKRGQDVALRCDPISGHVSLFWYQQALGQGPEFLTYFQNEAQLDKSGLPSDRFFAERPEGSVSTLKIQRTQQEDSAVYLCASSSTGRRENIQYFGAGTRLSVL.

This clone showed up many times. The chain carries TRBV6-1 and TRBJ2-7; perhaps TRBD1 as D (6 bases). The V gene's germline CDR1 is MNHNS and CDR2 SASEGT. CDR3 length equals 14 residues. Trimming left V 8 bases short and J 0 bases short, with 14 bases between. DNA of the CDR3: TGTGCCAGCGTCGACTCGGGACACTCCTACGAGCAGTACTTC. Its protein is CASVDSGHSYEQYF.

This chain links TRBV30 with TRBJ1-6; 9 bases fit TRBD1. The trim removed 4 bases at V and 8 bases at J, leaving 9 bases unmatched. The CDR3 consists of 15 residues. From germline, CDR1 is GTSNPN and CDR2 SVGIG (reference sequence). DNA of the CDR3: TGTGCCTGGACCGAACAGGGGGCGAACCATTCACCCCTCCACTTT. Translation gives CAWTEQGANHSPLHF.

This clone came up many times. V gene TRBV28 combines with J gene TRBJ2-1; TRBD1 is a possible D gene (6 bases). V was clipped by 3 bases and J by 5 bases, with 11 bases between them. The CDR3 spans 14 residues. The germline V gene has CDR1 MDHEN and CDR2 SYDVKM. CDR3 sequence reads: CASSFRTANNEQFF. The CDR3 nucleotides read TGTGCCAGCAGTTTCCGGACAGCAAACAATGAGCAGTTCTTC.

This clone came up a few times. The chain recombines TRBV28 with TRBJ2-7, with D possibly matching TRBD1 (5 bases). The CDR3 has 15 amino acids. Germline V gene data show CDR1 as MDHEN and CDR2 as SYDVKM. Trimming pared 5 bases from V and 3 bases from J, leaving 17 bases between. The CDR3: CASSPPAGSGYEQYF. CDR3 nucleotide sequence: TGTGCCAGCAGTCCCCCGGCAGGGTCGGGCTACGAGCAGTACTTC. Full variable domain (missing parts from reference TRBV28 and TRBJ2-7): DVKVTQSSRYLVKRTGEKVFLECVQDMDHENMFWYRQDPGLGLRLIYFSYDVKMKEKGDIPEGYSVSREKKERFSLILESASTNQTSMYLCASSPPAGSGYEQYFGPGTRLTVT.

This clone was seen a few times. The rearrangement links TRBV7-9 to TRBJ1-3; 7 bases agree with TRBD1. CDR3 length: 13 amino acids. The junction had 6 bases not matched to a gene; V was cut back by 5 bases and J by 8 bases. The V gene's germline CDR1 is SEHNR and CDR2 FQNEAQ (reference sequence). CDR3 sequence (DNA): TGTGCCAGCAGCCGGGACAGTCCAGACACCATATATTTT. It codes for CASSRDSPDTIYF.